Listed below are T cell receptor beta chains from one sample, sequenced in a study of post-analysis software for immune sequencing data. One entry per CDR3 protein, called by TCRdb with MiXCR from the PCR reads. The sample comprises approximately 440,000 distinct CDR3 sequences, less than 45% of which are singletons, and 9.5% to 13% rests with the top ten. The sequenced sample was blood. The source of these receptors is a girl aged 10 to 17 with multiple sclerosis. The CDR3 runs from the conserved cysteine through the conserved F or W. The D gene is left open where the match is weak. Clone size appears in some rows only: once, few, many, or a class for an expanded clone.

v_call: TRBV12-3/TRBV12-4; clone_size: -; d_call: TRBD2; j_call: TRBJ2-5; cdr3_aa: CASSFTSGREETQYF; cdr3_nt: TGTGCCAGCAGTTTCACTAGCGGGAGGGAAGAGACCCAGTACTTC
v_call: TRBV12-3/TRBV12-4; clone_size: many; d_call: -; j_call: TRBJ1-2; cdr3_aa: CASSLSYGYTF; cdr3_nt: TGTGCCAGCAGTTTATCCTATGGCTACACCTTC
v_call: TRBV10-3; clone_size: few; d_call: TRBD2; j_call: TRBJ2-7; cdr3_aa: CAVGGLDLYEQYF; cdr3_nt: TGTGCCGTTGGCGGACTAGATTTGTACGAGCAGTACTTC
v_call: TRBV7-8; clone_size: -; d_call: -; j_call: TRBJ2-3; cdr3_aa: CASSLEAWWTADTQYF; cdr3_nt: TGTGCCAGCAGCTTAGAAGCGTGGTGGACAGCAGATACGCAGTATTTT
v_call: TRBV12-3/TRBV12-4; clone_size: -; d_call: TRBD1; j_call: TRBJ2-5; cdr3_aa: CASSPGQGMDHEQYF; cdr3_nt: TGTGCCAGCAGTCCCGGACAGGGTATGGACCATGAGCAGTACTTC
v_call: TRBV7-6; clone_size: -; d_call: -; j_call: TRBJ2-5; cdr3_aa: CASSLIEQTQYF; cdr3_nt: TGTGCCAGCAGCTTGATAGAGCAAACCCAGTACTTC
v_call: TRBV9; clone_size: few; d_call: -; j_call: TRBJ1-2; cdr3_aa: CASSASRTSYGYTF; cdr3_nt: TGTGCCAGCAGCGCGTCACGGACTTCCTATGGCTACACCTTC
v_call: TRBV3-1; clone_size: few; d_call: TRBD1; j_call: TRBJ2-1; cdr3_aa: CASSQDGTDNEQFF; cdr3_nt: TGTGCCAGCAGCCAGGACGGGACAGATAATGAGCAGTTCTTC
v_call: TRBV7-2; clone_size: -; d_call: TRBD2; j_call: TRBJ2-7; cdr3_aa: CASSLWGGRAGEQYF; cdr3_nt: TGTGCCAGCAGCTTATGGGGCGGGAGGGCCGGCGAGCAGTACTTC
v_call: TRBV20-1; clone_size: -; d_call: TRBD1; j_call: TRBJ2-1; cdr3_aa: CSATGTAYNEQFF; cdr3_nt: TGCAGTGCTACCGGGACAGCCTACAATGAGCAGTTCTTC
v_call: TRBV4-2; clone_size: -; d_call: TRBD2; j_call: TRBJ2-2; cdr3_aa: CASSQGDSGRATGELFF; cdr3_nt: TGTGCCAGCAGCCAAGGTGATAGCGGGAGGGCCACCGGGGAGCTGTTTTTT
v_call: TRBV4-2; clone_size: -; d_call: -; j_call: TRBJ1-1; cdr3_aa: CASSQDRVGGMNTEAFF; cdr3_nt: TGTGCCAGCAGCCAAGATAGGGTGGGGGGGATGAACACTGAAGCTTTCTTT
v_call: TRBV20-1; clone_size: -; d_call: -; j_call: TRBJ1-5; cdr3_aa: CSAKGTPRASNQPQHF; cdr3_nt: TGCAGTGCTAAGGGGACACCTAGGGCCAGCAATCAGCCCCAGCATTTT
v_call: TRBV4-2; clone_size: -; d_call: TRBD2; j_call: TRBJ2-1; cdr3_aa: CASSQEGERENNEQFF; cdr3_nt: TGTGCCAGCAGCCAAGAGGGGGAGCGGGAGAACAATGAGCAGTTCTTC
v_call: TRBV29-1; clone_size: -; d_call: TRBD1; j_call: TRBJ2-1; cdr3_aa: CSADRGLNNEQFF; cdr3_nt: TGCAGCGCCGACAGGGGCCTGAACAATGAGCAGTTCTTC
v_call: TRBV15; clone_size: -; d_call: TRBD1; j_call: TRBJ1-1; cdr3_aa: CATSSPDRVNTEAFF; cdr3_nt: TGTGCCACCAGCAGCCCGGACAGGGTGAACACTGAAGCTTTCTTT
v_call: TRBV4-1; clone_size: -; d_call: TRBD2; j_call: TRBJ2-5; cdr3_aa: CASSQGLAGKGTQYF; cdr3_nt: TGCGCCAGCAGCCAAGGTTTAGCGGGGAAGGGGACCCAGTACTTC
v_call: TRBV29-1; clone_size: -; d_call: TRBD1; j_call: TRBJ2-5; cdr3_aa: CSVEGQGWETQYF; cdr3_nt: TGCAGCGTCGAGGGACAGGGCTGGGAGACCCAGTACTTC
v_call: TRBV20-1; clone_size: few; d_call: -; j_call: TRBJ1-1; cdr3_aa: CSARRPENTEAFF; cdr3_nt: TGCAGTGCTAGAAGGCCAGAAAACACTGAAGCTTTCTTT
v_call: TRBV9; clone_size: -; d_call: -; j_call: TRBJ1-1; cdr3_aa: CASSVEASGDTEAFF; cdr3_nt: TGTGCCAGCAGCGTAGAGGCATCGGGGGACACTGAAGCTTTCTTT
v_call: TRBV2; clone_size: -; d_call: TRBD1; j_call: TRBJ1-2; cdr3_aa: CASKLTGNYGYTF; cdr3_nt: TGTGCCAGCAAGCTGACAGGGAACTATGGCTACACCTTC
v_call: TRBV27; clone_size: few; d_call: -; j_call: TRBJ2-4; cdr3_aa: CASQTLGATKNIQYF; cdr3_nt: TGTGCCAGTCAAACTCTGGGCGCAACCAAAAACATTCAGTACTTC